This TCR beta chain was captured in a study of OX40 agonist ivuxolimab in advanced cancers. The method was immunoSEQ multiplex PCR; TCRdb's version includes in-frame clones alone and lacks a portion of them. This table holds 60,000 to 65,000 clones, over 75% found once. The CDR3 is 14 amino acids. From germline, CDR1 is MNHEY and CDR2 SVGAGI. The V and J ends lost 2 bases and 3 bases respectively, with 7 bases between them. V is TRBV6-5 and J is TRBJ2-2; a weak D match, TRBD2 (5 bases). Source: CD4+ or CD8+ T cells sorted from blood, taken in a trial of the OX40 agonist ivuxolimab. The receptor's source is an adult with an advanced solid tumor such as melanoma, head and neck, liver or kidney cancer. The CDR3 region is CASSYERYTGELFF. CDR3 DNA sequence: TGTGCCAGCAGTTACGAGCGGTACACCGGGGAGCTGTTTTTT.